The 14 T cell receptor beta chains presented below share a single source sample, sequenced in a study of T-cell reconstitution after alpha-beta-depleted transplantation in children. Study-level findings and limits: Two months or so post-transplant, alpha-beta T cells reportedly derived from several hundred expanded graft clones.

Antigens of these TCRs are unknown. A library of TCRbeta sequences, prepared with unique molecular identifiers, was generated. TCRdb re-analysed the PCR reads in MiXCR, keeping a single row per CDR3 protein. The sample carries approximately 31,000 distinct CDR3 sequences, around 6.6% recorded once. The sequences come from peripheral blood, collected 60 days after TCRalphabeta/CD19-depleted stem cell transplant. The receptors originated from a child under three years old who had a stem cell transplant for acute myeloid leukemia, so the T cells may come from the graft donor.

There are many counts of this clonotype. J is TRBJ2-1 and V is TRBV5-1; 12 bases map to TRBD1. The CDR3 loop spans 15 amino acids. V was pared by 4 bases and J by 8 bases, with 7 bases of the junction left unmatched. Germline V lookup: CDR1 SGHRS, CDR2 YFSETQ. The chain's CDR3 is CASSKTGTGGHEQFF. The CDR3 DNA reads as TGCGCCAGCAGCAAAACCGGGACAGGGGGCCATGAGCAGTTCTTC.

This clonotype occurred many times. V usage is TRBV28 and J usage is TRBJ2-7, with D perhaps TRBD1 or TRBD2 (6 bases each). In germline, CDR1 is MDHEN, CDR2 SYDVKM. The CDR3 is 13 amino acids. The V gene lost 5 bases and the J gene lost 7 bases, with 15 bases spanning the gap. The CDR3 sequence: CASSAHQGREQYF. The CDR3 DNA reads as TGTGCCAGCAGTGCCCACCAGGGGAGGGAGCAGTACTTC.

This clonotype showed up many times. This sequence joins TRBV9 and TRBJ1-1, with unresolved D. With 0 bases removed from V and 4 bases from J, the gap between germline ends came to 7 bases. This CDR3 has 13 residues. Per the germline V gene, CDR1 is SGDLS and CDR2 is YYNGEE. CDR3 bases: TGTGCCAGCAGCGTAGATGCGGGCACTGAAGCTTTCTTT. Its protein product is CASSVDAGTEAFF.

This clonotype appeared many times. This sequence joins TRBV20-1 and TRBJ2-2; TRBD1 or TRBD2 may be the D gene (5 bases each). The CDR3 covers 12 residues. Between the trimmed V and J ends, which lost 5 bases and 5 bases, there was a span of 9 bases. Germline V gene sequence: CDR1 DFQATT, CDR2 SNEGSKA (reference sequence). The CDR3 loop reads CSAGGSTGELFF. DNA for the CDR3: TGCAGTGCTGGGGGTAGTACCGGGGAGCTGTTTTTT.

This clonotype was found a few times. CDR3 protein: CASSTSGNQPQHF. CDR3 in DNA: TGTGCCAGCAGCACCTCGGGGAACCAGCCCCAGCATTTT. The V gene is TRBV7-9, the J gene TRBJ1-5, with no clear D. This CDR3 comprises 13 residues. Germline CDR1 reads SEHNR; CDR2 reads FQNEAQ (reference sequence). V gave up 5 bases and J gave up 7 bases, with 12 bases separating them.

The sample holds many counts of this clonotype. V is TRBV6-1 and J is TRBJ2-5; TRBD2 might be the D (5 bases). Germline lookup yields CDR1 MNHNS and CDR2 SASEGT. The V end lost 7 bases, the J end lost 5 bases, and 14 bases lay between the germline ends. This CDR3 is 13 amino acids long. The CDR3 here is CASIDGGLETQYF. CDR3 sequence (DNA): TGTGCCAGCATTGATGGCGGGTTGGAGACCCAGTACTTC.

This clonotype was seen at least ten times. The chain employs TRBV10-3 and TRBJ2-1; the D is unclear. Germline CDR1 ENHRY, CDR2 SYGVKD. Trimming left V 3 bases short and J 9 bases short, with 12 bases between. There are 13 residues in the CDR3. CDR3 sequence reads: CAISDGSPTEQFF. In DNA form, the CDR3 reads TGTGCCATCAGTGATGGAAGCCCCACTGAGCAGTTCTTC.

This clonotype occurred many times. The CDR3 bases are TGTGCCAGCAGTTTGGGCCGCGGGGACAGGGAAGCTTTCTTT. Translated: CASSLGRGDREAFF. V and J are TRBV12-3 or TRBV12-4 and TRBJ1-1; TRBD1 aligns across 8 bases. The CDR3 sequence is 14 residues long. The J segment lost 8 bases and the V segment lost 3 bases, leaving 8 bases of the junction unmatched.

This clonotype was detected many times. The V gene is TRBV9, the J gene TRBJ2-7, with 9 bases lining up with TRBD1. Germline lookup yields CDR1 SGDLS and CDR2 YYNGEE. The ends lost 0 bases at V and 7 bases at J; junction bases unmatched: 14. This CDR3 has 17 residues. CDR3 sequence reads: CASSVGGWGTGTREQYF. The CDR3 nucleotides are TGTGCCAGCAGCGTAGGCGGTTGGGGGACAGGGACGAGGGAGCAGTACTTC.

This clonotype was seen at least ten times. The chain employs TRBV15 and TRBJ2-7, with 8 bases aligning to TRBD1. V was pared by 5 bases and J by 5 bases, with 5 bases of the junction left unmatched. There are 13 residues in the CDR3. Looked up from germline, CDR1 is LNHNV and CDR2 is YYDKDF (reference sequence). The CDR3 spells CATSGRGQDEQYF. The CDR3 nucleotides are TGTGCCACCAGCGGACGGGGACAGGACGAGCAGTACTTC.

This clonotype has at least ten counts. This chain joins TRBV6-2 or TRBV6-3 and TRBJ2-1; D assignment may be TRBD1 or TRBD2 (6 bases each). The CDR3 extends over 15 amino acids. Germline lookup yields CDR1 MNHEY and CDR2 SVGEGT. Trimming left V 2 bases short and J 2 bases short, with 10 bases between. The CDR3 coding sequence is TGTGCCAGCAGTTACGAAGGGGGGACCTACAATGAGCAGTTCTTC. Its protein product is CASSYEGGTYNEQFF.

This clonotype came up many times. V usage is TRBV28 and J usage is TRBJ2-3; D possibly matches TRBD1 or TRBD2 (6 bases each). The CDR3 runs to 14 residues. The V gene lost 3 bases and the J gene lost 4 bases, with 11 bases spanning the gap. The germline gives CDR1 MDHEN, CDR2 SYDVKM. The CDR3 nucleotides read TGTGCCAGCAGTTTGGGGGGCCTAGCAGATACGCAGTATTTT. It codes for CASSLGGLADTQYF.

By sample share, this clonotype is medium-sized. CDR3 DNA sequence: TGTGCCAGCAGCGACCCCGGGACAAAATCAGCCTACGAGCAGTACTTC. Amino acid sequence: CASSDPGTKSAYEQYF. J is TRBJ2-7 and V is TRBV7-2; weak D call: TRBD1 (6 bases). The CDR3 consists of 16 residues. With 5 bases removed from V and 2 bases from J, the gap between germline ends came to 19 bases. Germline values: CDR1 SGHTA, CDR2 FQGNSA. The variable domain in full, with the rest retrieved from reference TRBV7-2 and TRBJ2-7, is GAGVSQSPSNKVTEKGKDVELRCDPISGHTALYWYRQSLGQGLEFLIYFQGNSAPDKSGLPSDRFSAERTGGSVSTLTIQRTQQEDSAVYLCASSDPGTKSAYEQYFGPGTRLTVT.

This clonotype was observed many times. This CDR3 reads CASSVDPGETQYF. As DNA, the CDR3 is TGTGCCAGCAGCGTGGATCCTGGGGAGACCCAGTACTTC. V and J are TRBV9 and TRBJ2-5; D gene ambiguous. In germline, CDR1 is SGDLS, CDR2 YYNGEE. The V end was cut by 2 bases, the J end by 5 bases, with 10 bases between. The CDR3 totals 13 residues.